A selection of T cell receptor beta chains follows, all from one sample in a study of blood T cell repertoires in COVID-19. Clones were sequenced by immunoSEQ multiplex PCR, and TCRdb holds only the in-frame ones, with some missing. The sample includes under 300,000 clones, approximately 86% of them seen just once. Sequenced material: PBMCs or T cells enriched from blood (not recorded which). These receptors originate from a woman in her 50s who had recovered from COVID-19. Both conserved end residues are part of each CDR3. A D gene is named only where the DNA matches it firmly. A clone size is listed for some rows: how often the clone was seen (once, few, many), or a class if it is expanded.

J gene: TRBJ2-1
clone size: -
V gene: TRBV28
D gene: TRBD2
CDR3 protein: CASSLGGSLDNEQFF
CDR3 DNA: TGTGCCAGCAGTTTGGGCGGGAGCCTCGACAATGAGCAGTTCTTC

J gene: TRBJ1-1
clone size: -
V gene: TRBV7-3
D gene: TRBD1
CDR3 protein: CASSKQQGSEAFF
CDR3 DNA: TGTGCCAGCAGCAAACAACAGGGGTCTGAAGCTTTCTTT

J gene: TRBJ2-3
clone size: -
V gene: TRBV18
D gene: TRBD2
CDR3 protein: CASSPFNSGRESDTQYF
CDR3 DNA: TGTGCCAGCTCACCATTTAATAGCGGGAGGGAGTCAGATACGCAGTATTTT

J gene: TRBJ2-1
clone size: -
V gene: TRBV25-1
D gene: -
CDR3 protein: CASSEYGTTAVNEQFF
CDR3 DNA: TGTGCCAGCAGTGAATACGGCACAACGGCGGTCAATGAGCAGTTCTTC

J gene: TRBJ1-1
clone size: -
V gene: TRBV28
D gene: -
CDR3 protein: CASSSRVWIPEAFF
CDR3 DNA: TGTGCCAGCAGTTCCAGGGTGTGGATCCCTGAAGCTTTCTTT

J gene: TRBJ2-1
clone size: -
V gene: TRBV6-2/TRBV6-3
D gene: TRBD1
CDR3 protein: CASSKTGGNEQFF
CDR3 DNA: TGTGCCAGCAGTAAGACAGGGGGAAATGAGCAGTTCTTC

J gene: TRBJ1-1
clone size: -
V gene: TRBV28
D gene: TRBD1
CDR3 protein: CASSKNRDRRRTTEAFF
CDR3 DNA: TGTGCCAGCAGCAAGAACCGGGACAGAAGAAGGACCACTGAAGCTTTCTTT

J gene: TRBJ2-2
clone size: -
V gene: TRBV18
D gene: -
CDR3 protein: CASSPGRTPQNTGELFF
CDR3 DNA: TGTGCCAGCTCACCAGGCCGGACACCTCAGAACACCGGGGAGCTGTTTTTT

J gene: TRBJ1-6
clone size: -
V gene: TRBV28
D gene: -
CDR3 protein: CASRGEQHNSPLHF
CDR3 DNA: TGTGCCAGCAGAGGGGAACAGCATAATTCACCCCTCCACTTT

J gene: TRBJ2-1
clone size: -
V gene: TRBV6-2/TRBV6-3
D gene: TRBD1
CDR3 protein: CASSPDRWDEQFF
CDR3 DNA: TGTGCCAGCAGCCCGGACAGGTGGGATGAGCAGTTCTTC

J gene: TRBJ2-4
clone size: -
V gene: TRBV7-2
D gene: -
CDR3 protein: CASSLEAGNSGNF
CDR3 DNA: TGTGCCAGCAGCTTAGAGGCCGGGAACAGTGGGAACTTC

J gene: TRBJ1-1
clone size: -
V gene: TRBV30
D gene: -
CDR3 protein: CAWSREQEAFF
CDR3 DNA: TGTGCCTGGAGCCGCGAACAGGAAGCTTTCTTT

J gene: TRBJ1-4
clone size: -
V gene: TRBV29-1
D gene: -
CDR3 protein: CSVEDHRAEKLFF
CDR3 DNA: TGCAGCGTTGAAGATCACAGGGCCGAAAAACTGTTTTTT

J gene: TRBJ2-7
clone size: -
V gene: TRBV19
D gene: TRBD2
CDR3 protein: CASSKGRDSYEQYF
CDR3 DNA: TGTGCCAGTAGTAAGGGGAGGGACTCCTACGAGCAGTACTTC

J gene: TRBJ2-7
clone size: once
V gene: TRBV3-1/TRBV3-2
D gene: TRBD1
CDR3 protein: CASSPGATGGRVEQYF
CDR3 DNA: TGTGCCAGCAGCCCGGGTGCTACAGGGGGAAGGGTTGAGCAGTACTTC

J gene: TRBJ2-2
clone size: -
V gene: TRBV11-1
D gene: -
CDR3 protein: CASSLEDKGGKLFF
CDR3 DNA: TGTGCCAGCAGCTTAGAGGATAAGGGAGGAAAGCTGTTTTTT

J gene: TRBJ1-4
clone size: -
V gene: TRBV18
D gene: TRBD1
CDR3 protein: CASSPDRGVEKLFF
CDR3 DNA: TGTGCCAGCTCACCGGACAGGGGGGTAGAAAAACTGTTTTTT

J gene: TRBJ2-1
clone size: -
V gene: TRBV7-9
D gene: -
CDR3 protein: CASSLTGGSGGSYNEQFF
CDR3 DNA: TGTGCCAGCAGCTTAACAGGGGGTAGCGGGGGTAGTTACAATGAGCAGTTCTTC

J gene: TRBJ1-5
clone size: -
V gene: TRBV18
D gene: -
CDR3 protein: CASSPTYGGPQHF
CDR3 DNA: TGTGCCAGCTCACCCACCTATGGAGGGCCCCAGCATTTT

J gene: TRBJ2-1
clone size: -
V gene: TRBV5-1
D gene: -
CDR3 protein: CASSLGDTLDLSEFF
CDR3 DNA: TGCGCCAGCAGCTTGGGGGATACACTAGATTTGTCGGAGTTCTTC

J gene: TRBJ1-3
clone size: -
V gene: TRBV3-1/TRBV3-2
D gene: TRBD1
CDR3 protein: CASSPDRGDTIYF
CDR3 DNA: TGTGCCAGCAGCCCGGACAGGGGGGACACCATATATTTT

J gene: TRBJ2-3
clone size: -
V gene: TRBV28
D gene: -
CDR3 protein: CASSGHRDTDTQYF
CDR3 DNA: TGTGCCAGCAGTGGGCACAGGGATACAGATACGCAGTATTTT

J gene: TRBJ2-1
clone size: -
V gene: TRBV29-1
D gene: -
CDR3 protein: CSVGPPTYNEQFF
CDR3 DNA: TGCAGCGTTGGCCCCCCTACCTACAATGAGCAGTTCTTC

J gene: TRBJ2-1
clone size: -
V gene: TRBV11-2
D gene: -
CDR3 protein: CASGANNEQFF
CDR3 DNA: TGTGCCAGCGGAGCAAACAATGAGCAGTTCTTC

J gene: TRBJ1-1
clone size: -
V gene: TRBV4-1
D gene: -
CDR3 protein: CASSQLPRFLAFF
CDR3 DNA: TGCGCCAGCAGCCAATTACCCCGGTTCCTCGCTTTCTTT

J gene: TRBJ1-4
clone size: -
V gene: TRBV5-1
D gene: TRBD1
CDR3 protein: CASSSLGTGDEKLFF
CDR3 DNA: TGCGCCAGCAGCAGCCTGGGGACAGGGGATGAAAAACTGTTTTTT

J gene: TRBJ2-1
clone size: -
V gene: TRBV7-9
D gene: TRBD2
CDR3 protein: CASSQRSSGAYNEQFF
CDR3 DNA: TGTGCCAGCAGCCAACGGTCCAGCGGGGCCTACAATGAGCAGTTCTTC

J gene: TRBJ2-7
clone size: -
V gene: TRBV27
D gene: TRBD1
CDR3 protein: CASRKQGREQYF
CDR3 DNA: TGTGCCAGCAGAAAACAGGGGAGAGAGCAGTACTTC

J gene: TRBJ1-4
clone size: -
V gene: TRBV2
D gene: TRBD1
CDR3 protein: CASNKGTGGEKLFF
CDR3 DNA: TGTGCCAGCAACAAGGGGACAGGAGGTGAAAAACTGTTTTTT

J gene: TRBJ1-1
clone size: -
V gene: TRBV19
D gene: -
CDR3 protein: CASSHLRGGKLTEAFF
CDR3 DNA: TGTGCCAGTAGTCACCTCAGGGGTGGCAAGCTGACTGAAGCTTTCTTT

J gene: TRBJ2-7
clone size: few
V gene: TRBV7-2
D gene: TRBD1
CDR3 protein: CASSPRQGAVYEQYF
CDR3 DNA: TGTGCCAGCAGCCCAAGACAGGGGGCTGTCTACGAGCAGTACTTC

J gene: TRBJ2-3
clone size: -
V gene: TRBV2
D gene: -
CDR3 protein: CASIRSHTDTQYF
CDR3 DNA: TGTGCCAGCATTAGAAGCCACACAGATACGCAGTATTTT

J gene: TRBJ2-3
clone size: -
V gene: TRBV7-2
D gene: -
CDR3 protein: CASSTRSGDTQYF
CDR3 DNA: TGTGCCAGCAGCACACGGTCGGGAGATACGCAGTATTTT

J gene: TRBJ1-3
clone size: -
V gene: TRBV4-2
D gene: -
CDR3 protein: CASSQDRGNTIYF
CDR3 DNA: TGTGCCAGCAGCCAAGATCGGGGAAACACCATATATTTT

J gene: TRBJ2-6
clone size: -
V gene: TRBV7-9
D gene: -
CDR3 protein: CASSFTSGANVLTF
CDR3 DNA: TGTGCCAGCAGCTTCACTTCTGGGGCCAACGTCCTGACTTTC

J gene: TRBJ2-2
clone size: once
V gene: TRBV5-1
D gene: -
CDR3 protein: CASSLSPNRAGELFF
CDR3 DNA: TGCGCCAGCAGCTTGTCCCCAAACAGAGCCGGGGAGCTGTTTTTT

J gene: TRBJ1-2
clone size: -
V gene: TRBV3-1/TRBV3-2
D gene: TRBD1
CDR3 protein: CASSPLPGTGRGYTF
CDR3 DNA: TGTGCCAGCAGCCCACTTCCCGGGACAGGGAGAGGCTACACCTTC

J gene: TRBJ1-2
clone size: once
V gene: TRBV6-1
D gene: -
CDR3 protein: CASSEARGDGYTF
CDR3 DNA: TGTGCCAGCAGTGAAGCTCGCGGAGATGGCTACACCTTC

J gene: TRBJ2-7
clone size: -
V gene: TRBV7-2
D gene: -
CDR3 protein: CASSLGRGRTYEQYF
CDR3 DNA: TGTGCCAGCAGCTTAGGCAGGGGCCGCACCTACGAGCAGTACTTC

J gene: TRBJ2-2
clone size: -
V gene: TRBV5-4
D gene: TRBD2
CDR3 protein: CASSDESGRHTGELFF
CDR3 DNA: TGTGCCAGCAGCGACGAGAGCGGGAGACACACCGGGGAGCTGTTTTTT

J gene: TRBJ1-2
clone size: -
V gene: TRBV30
D gene: TRBD1
CDR3 protein: CAWSVSAGQQYGYTF
CDR3 DNA: TGTGCCTGGAGTGTATCGGCGGGACAGCAATATGGCTACACCTTC

J gene: TRBJ2-2
clone size: -
V gene: TRBV28
D gene: TRBD1
CDR3 protein: CASRSGQGTGELFF
CDR3 DNA: TGTGCCAGCAGATCGGGACAGGGCACCGGGGAGCTGTTTTTT

J gene: TRBJ2-2
clone size: -
V gene: TRBV3-1/TRBV3-2
D gene: -
CDR3 protein: CASSRAGSGELFF
CDR3 DNA: TGTGCCAGCAGCCGGGCGGGTTCCGGGGAGCTGTTTTTT

J gene: TRBJ2-7
clone size: -
V gene: TRBV5-1
D gene: TRBD2
CDR3 protein: CASSLVAGGPYEQYF
CDR3 DNA: TGCGCCAGCAGCTTGGTAGCGGGAGGGCCCTACGAGCAGTACTTC

J gene: TRBJ1-2
clone size: few
V gene: TRBV5-6
D gene: -
CDR3 protein: CASSYGGSYGYTF
CDR3 DNA: TGTGCCAGCAGCTATGGGGGCAGCTATGGCTACACCTTC

J gene: TRBJ1-3
clone size: -
V gene: TRBV5-4
D gene: -
CDR3 protein: CASKRNSGNTIYF
CDR3 DNA: TGTGCCAGCAAGAGAAACTCTGGAAACACCATATATTTT

J gene: TRBJ1-2
clone size: -
V gene: TRBV28
D gene: -
CDR3 protein: CASSLSTGFNGYTF
CDR3 DNA: TGTGCCAGCAGTTTATCTACAGGGTTCAATGGCTACACCTTC